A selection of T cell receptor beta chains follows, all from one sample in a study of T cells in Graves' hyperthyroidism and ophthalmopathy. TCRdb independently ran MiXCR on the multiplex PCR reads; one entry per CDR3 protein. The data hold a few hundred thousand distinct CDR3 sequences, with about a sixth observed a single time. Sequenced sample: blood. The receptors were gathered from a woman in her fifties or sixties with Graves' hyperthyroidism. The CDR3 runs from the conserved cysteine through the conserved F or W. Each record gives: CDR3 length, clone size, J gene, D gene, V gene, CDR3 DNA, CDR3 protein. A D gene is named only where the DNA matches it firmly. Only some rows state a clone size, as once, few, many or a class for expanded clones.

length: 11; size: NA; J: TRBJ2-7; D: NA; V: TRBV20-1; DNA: TGCAGTGCATCGGTCAGCTACGAGCAGTACTTC; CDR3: CSASVSYEQYF
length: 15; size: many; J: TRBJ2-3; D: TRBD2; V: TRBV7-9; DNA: TGTGCCAGCAGCTTCGGTACCCCTAGCGGAGATACGCAGTATTTT; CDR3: CASSFGTPSGDTQYF
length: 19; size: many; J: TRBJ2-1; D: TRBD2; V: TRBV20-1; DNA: TGCAGTGCTAGACTTCCCTTCCCGGGACTAGCGGGGTCCTACAATGAGCAGTTCTTC; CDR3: CSARLPFPGLAGSYNEQFF
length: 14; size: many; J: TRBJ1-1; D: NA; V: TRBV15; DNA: TGTGCCACCAGAGCCACGACGGAGAACACTGAAGCTTTCTTT; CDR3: CATRATTENTEAFF
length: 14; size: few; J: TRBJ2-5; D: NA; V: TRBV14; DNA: TGTGCCAGCAGCCAAGTTGACAGTGTACGGGCCCAGTACTTC; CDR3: CASSQVDSVRAQYF
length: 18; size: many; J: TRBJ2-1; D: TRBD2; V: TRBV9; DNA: TGTGCCAGCAGCGCCTCAGCGGGAGGGCCTCAAGCCTACAATGAGCAGTTCTTC; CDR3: CASSASAGGPQAYNEQFF
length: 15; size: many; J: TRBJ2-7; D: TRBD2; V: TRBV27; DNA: TGTGCCAGCAGTTTATCGGGAGCGGGAGACTACGAGCAGTACTTC; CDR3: CASSLSGAGDYEQYF
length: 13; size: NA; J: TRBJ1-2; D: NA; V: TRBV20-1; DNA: TGCAGTGCTAGAGAGGGGGCTGGGTATGGCTACACCTTC; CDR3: CSAREGAGYGYTF
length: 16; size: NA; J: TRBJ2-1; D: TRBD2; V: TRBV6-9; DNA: TGTGCCAGCAGTTACTCGAAGGCGGGAGTCCTCTTCGTGCAGTTCTTC; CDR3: CASSYSKAGVLFVQFF
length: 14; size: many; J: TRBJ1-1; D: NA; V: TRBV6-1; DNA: TGTGCCCTTCGGAGGGGGGGGGCGAGCACTGAAGCTTTCTTT; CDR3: CALRRGGASTEAFF
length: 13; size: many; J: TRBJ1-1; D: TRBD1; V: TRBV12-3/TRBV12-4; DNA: TGTGCCGGAGGGACAGGCCGGAACACTGAAGCTTTCTTT; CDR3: CAGGTGRNTEAFF
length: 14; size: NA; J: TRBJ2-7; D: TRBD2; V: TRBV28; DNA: TGTGCCAGCAGTTTTTTTGGGCTAGCGGGCGAGCAGTACTTC; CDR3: CASSFFGLAGEQYF
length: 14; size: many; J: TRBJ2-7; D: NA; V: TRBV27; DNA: TGTGCCAGCAGTTTAGGTGCGGCCAGGGACGAGCAGTACTTC; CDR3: CASSLGAARDEQYF
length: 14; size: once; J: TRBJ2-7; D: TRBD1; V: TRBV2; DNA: TGTGCCAGCAGTCGAGGACAGGGTGGGTACGAGCAGTACTTC; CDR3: CASSRGQGGYEQYF
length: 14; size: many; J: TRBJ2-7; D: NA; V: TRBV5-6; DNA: TGTGCCAGCAGCTTGGTAGGGAGAGACTACGAGCAGTACTTC; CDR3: CASSLVGRDYEQYF
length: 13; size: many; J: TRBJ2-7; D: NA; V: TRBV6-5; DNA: TGTGCCAGCAGTTACGCGATGAGGGGGGAGCAGTACTTC; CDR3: CASSYAMRGEQYF
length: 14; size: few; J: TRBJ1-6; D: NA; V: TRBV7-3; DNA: TGTGCCAGCAGCTTAAACGGGGGTAATTCACCCCTCCACTTT; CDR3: CASSLNGGNSPLHF
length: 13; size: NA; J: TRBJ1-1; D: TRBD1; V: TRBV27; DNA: TGTGCCAGCACAACAGGGGGCTTAGGTGAAGCTTTCTTT; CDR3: CASTTGGLGEAFF
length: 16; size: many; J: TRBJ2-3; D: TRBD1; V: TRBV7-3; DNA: TGTGCCAGCAGCGCCACAGGGGTGGTGAGCACAGATACGCAGTATTTT; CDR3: CASSATGVVSTDTQYF
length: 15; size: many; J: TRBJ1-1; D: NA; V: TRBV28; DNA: TGTGCCAGCAGTTGGGATCTCCTTAGGGTCACTGAAGCTTTCTTT; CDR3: CASSWDLLRVTEAFF
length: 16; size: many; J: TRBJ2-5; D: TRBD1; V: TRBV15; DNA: TGTGCCACCAGCACAAAAACCGGGACAGGTGCAGAGACCCAGTACTTC; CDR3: CATSTKTGTGAETQYF
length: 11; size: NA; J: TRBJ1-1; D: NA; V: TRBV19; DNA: TGTGCCAGTAGATCAGAACCCGAAGCTTTCTTT; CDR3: CASRSEPEAFF
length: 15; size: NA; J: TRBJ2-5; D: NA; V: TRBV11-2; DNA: TGTGCCAGCAGCTCGCCCCAGGGTCTAGGTGAGACCCAGTACTTC; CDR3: CASSSPQGLGETQYF
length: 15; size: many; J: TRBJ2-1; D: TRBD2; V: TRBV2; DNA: TGTGCCAGCAGTGGAGGCCAGCGGGAGGGTGGTGAGCAGTTCTTC; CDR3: CASSGGQREGGEQFF
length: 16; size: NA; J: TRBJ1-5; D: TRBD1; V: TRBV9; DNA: TGTGCCAGCAGCGCCACATCCGGGACAGGGGACCAGCCCCAGCATTTT; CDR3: CASSATSGTGDQPQHF
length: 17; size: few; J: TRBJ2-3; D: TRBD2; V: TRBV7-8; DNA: TGTGCCAGCAGCTTAATGGCTAGCGGGAGTTGGACAGATACGCAGTATTTT; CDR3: CASSLMASGSWTDTQYF
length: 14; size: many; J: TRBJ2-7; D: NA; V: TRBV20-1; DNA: TGCAGTGCTAAGACTCGGAGTAGCTTTAACGAGCAGTACTTC; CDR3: CSAKTRSSFNEQYF
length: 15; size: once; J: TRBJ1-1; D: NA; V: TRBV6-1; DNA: TGTGCCAGCAGTCCCCTGAGGGGGATGAACACTGAAGCTTTCTTT; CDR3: CASSPLRGMNTEAFF
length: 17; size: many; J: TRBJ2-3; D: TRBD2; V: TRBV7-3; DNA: TGTGCCAGCAGCCTCCCCTCTGGGCGGGAGAGCACAGATACGCAGTATTTT; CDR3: CASSLPSGRESTDTQYF
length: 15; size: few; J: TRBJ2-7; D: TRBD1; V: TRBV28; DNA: TGTGCCAGCAGTTTACCGAGGACAGGGGTCTACGAGCAGTACTTC; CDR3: CASSLPRTGVYEQYF
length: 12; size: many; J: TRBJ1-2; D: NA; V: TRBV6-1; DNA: TGTGCCAGCAGAAGGACAGAATATGGCTACACCTTC; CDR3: CASRRTEYGYTF
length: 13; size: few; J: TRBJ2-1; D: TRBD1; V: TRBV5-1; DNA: TGCGCCAGCAGCAAGGACAGGGAAAATGAGCAGTTCTTC; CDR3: CASSKDRENEQFF
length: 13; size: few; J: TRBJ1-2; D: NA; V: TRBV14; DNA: TGTGCCAGCAGCTACCGGGGGACTTATGGCTACACCTTC; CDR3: CASSYRGTYGYTF
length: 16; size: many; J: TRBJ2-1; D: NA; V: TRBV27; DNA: TGTGCCAGCAGTCTCCTAGGACGCAGAGGGGGGAATGAGCAGTTCTTC; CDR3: CASSLLGRRGGNEQFF
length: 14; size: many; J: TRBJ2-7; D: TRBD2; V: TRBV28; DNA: TGTGCCAGCATCCAGACTAGCGGGACCTACGAGCAGTACTTC; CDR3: CASIQTSGTYEQYF
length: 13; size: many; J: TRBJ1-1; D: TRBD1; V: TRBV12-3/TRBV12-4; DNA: TGTGCCAGCAGTAGAGGACAGGACGCTGAAGCTTTCTTT; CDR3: CASSRGQDAEAFF
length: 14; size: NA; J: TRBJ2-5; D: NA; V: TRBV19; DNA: TGTGCCAGTAGAGGGGTTGGGCTCCAAGAGACCCAGCACTTC; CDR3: CASRGVGLQETQHF